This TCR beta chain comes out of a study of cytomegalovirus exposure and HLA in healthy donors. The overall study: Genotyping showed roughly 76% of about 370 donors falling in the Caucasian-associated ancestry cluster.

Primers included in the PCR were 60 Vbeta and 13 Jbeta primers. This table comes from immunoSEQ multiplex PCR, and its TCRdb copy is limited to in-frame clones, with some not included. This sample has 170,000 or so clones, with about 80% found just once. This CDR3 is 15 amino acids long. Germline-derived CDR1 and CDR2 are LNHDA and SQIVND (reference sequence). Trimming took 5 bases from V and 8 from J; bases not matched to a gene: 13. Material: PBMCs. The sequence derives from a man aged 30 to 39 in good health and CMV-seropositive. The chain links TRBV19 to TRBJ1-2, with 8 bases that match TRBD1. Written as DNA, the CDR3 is TGTGCCAGTAGTGCCCACAGGGGGAGGGCCTTAGGCTACACCTTC. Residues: CASSAHRGRALGYTF.